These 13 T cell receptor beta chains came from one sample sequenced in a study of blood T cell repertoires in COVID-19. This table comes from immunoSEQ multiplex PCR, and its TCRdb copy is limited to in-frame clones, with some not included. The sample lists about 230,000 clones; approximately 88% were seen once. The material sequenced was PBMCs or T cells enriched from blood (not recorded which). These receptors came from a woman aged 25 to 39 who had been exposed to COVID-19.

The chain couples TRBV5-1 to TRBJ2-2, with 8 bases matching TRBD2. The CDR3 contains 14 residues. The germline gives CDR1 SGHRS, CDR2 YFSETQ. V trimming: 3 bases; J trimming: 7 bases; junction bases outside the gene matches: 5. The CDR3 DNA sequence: TGCGCCAGCAGCTACTATAGCGGGGACGGGGAGCTGTTTTTT. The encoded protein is CASSYYSGDGELFF.

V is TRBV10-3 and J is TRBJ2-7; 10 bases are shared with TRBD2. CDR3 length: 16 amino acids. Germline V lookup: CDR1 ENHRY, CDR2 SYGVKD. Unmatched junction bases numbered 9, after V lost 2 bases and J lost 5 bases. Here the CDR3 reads CAISERASGRAHEQYF. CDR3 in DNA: TGTGCCATCAGTGAGAGGGCTAGCGGGAGAGCTCACGAGCAGTACTTC.

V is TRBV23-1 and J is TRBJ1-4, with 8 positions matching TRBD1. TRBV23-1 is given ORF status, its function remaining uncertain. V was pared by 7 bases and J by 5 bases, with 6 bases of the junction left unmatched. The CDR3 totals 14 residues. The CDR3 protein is CASKIRDRNEKLFF. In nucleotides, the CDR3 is TGCGCCAGCAAGATCCGGGACAGGAATGAAAAACTGTTTTTT.

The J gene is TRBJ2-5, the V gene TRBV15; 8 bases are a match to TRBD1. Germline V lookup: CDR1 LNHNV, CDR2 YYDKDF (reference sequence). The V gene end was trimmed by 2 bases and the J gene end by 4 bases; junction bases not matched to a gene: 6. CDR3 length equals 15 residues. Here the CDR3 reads CATSRRRGLGETQYF. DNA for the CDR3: TGTGCCACCAGCAGACGCAGGGGGCTAGGAGAGACCCAGTACTTC.

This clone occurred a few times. The CDR3 nucleotides read TGTGCCAGCAGCTTGGGGATCCTAGCGGTTGCCGGGGAGCTGTTTTTT. Amino acids: CASSLGILAVAGELFF. The V call is TRBV5-5, the J call TRBJ2-2; TRBD2 matches 7 bases. The CDR3 runs 16 residues. Trimming removed 0 bases from V and 6 bases from J; junction bases left unmatched: 8. Germline V CDR1 and CDR2: SGHKS, YYEKEE (reference sequence).

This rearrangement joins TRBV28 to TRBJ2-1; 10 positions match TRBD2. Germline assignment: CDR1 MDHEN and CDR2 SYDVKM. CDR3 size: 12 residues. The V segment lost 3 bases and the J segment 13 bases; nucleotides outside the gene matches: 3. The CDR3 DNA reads TGTGCCAGCAGTTTCCCTAGCGGGAGTCAGTTCTTC. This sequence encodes CASSFPSGSQFF. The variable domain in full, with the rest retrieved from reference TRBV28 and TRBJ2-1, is DVKVTQSSRYLVKRTGEKVFLECVQDMDHENMFWYRQDPGLGLRLIYFSYDVKMKEKGDIPEGYSVSREKKERFSLILESASTNQTSMYLCASSFPSGSQFFGPGTRLTVL.

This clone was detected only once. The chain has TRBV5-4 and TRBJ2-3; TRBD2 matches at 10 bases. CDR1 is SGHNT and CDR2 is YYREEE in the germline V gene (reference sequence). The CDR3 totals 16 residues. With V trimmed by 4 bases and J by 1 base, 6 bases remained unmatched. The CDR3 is CASSRGLAERTDTQYF. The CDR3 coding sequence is TGTGCCAGCAGCCGAGGACTAGCGGAACGCACAGATACGCAGTATTTT.

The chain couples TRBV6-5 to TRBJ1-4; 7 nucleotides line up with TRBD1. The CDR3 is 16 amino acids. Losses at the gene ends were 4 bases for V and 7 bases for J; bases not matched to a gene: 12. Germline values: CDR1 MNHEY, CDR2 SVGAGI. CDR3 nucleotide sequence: TGTGCCAGCAGTTCCCACGGGGTAGGGGGCTTTGAAAAACTGTTTTTT. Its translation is CASSSHGVGGFEKLFF.

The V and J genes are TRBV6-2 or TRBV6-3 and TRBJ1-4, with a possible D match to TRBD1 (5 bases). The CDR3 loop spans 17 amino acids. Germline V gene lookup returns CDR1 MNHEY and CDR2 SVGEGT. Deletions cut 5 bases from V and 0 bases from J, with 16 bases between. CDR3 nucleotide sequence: TGTGCCAGCAGTCGGACACTCGGATGGACAACTAATGAAAAACTGTTTTTT. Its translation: CASSRTLGWTTNEKLFF.

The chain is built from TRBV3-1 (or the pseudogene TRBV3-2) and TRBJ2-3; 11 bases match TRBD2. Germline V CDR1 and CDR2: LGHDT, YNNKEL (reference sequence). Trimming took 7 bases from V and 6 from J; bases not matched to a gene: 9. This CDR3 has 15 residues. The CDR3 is CASTWTSGPVDTQYF. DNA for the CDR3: TGTGCCAGCACCTGGACTAGCGGGCCTGTGGATACGCAGTATTTT.

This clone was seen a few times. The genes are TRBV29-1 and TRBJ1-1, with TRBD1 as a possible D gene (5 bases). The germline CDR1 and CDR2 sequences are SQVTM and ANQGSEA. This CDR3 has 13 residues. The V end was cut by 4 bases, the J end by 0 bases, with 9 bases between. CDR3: CSVADRLNTEAFF. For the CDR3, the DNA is TGCAGCGTTGCCGACAGACTGAACACTGAAGCTTTCTTT.

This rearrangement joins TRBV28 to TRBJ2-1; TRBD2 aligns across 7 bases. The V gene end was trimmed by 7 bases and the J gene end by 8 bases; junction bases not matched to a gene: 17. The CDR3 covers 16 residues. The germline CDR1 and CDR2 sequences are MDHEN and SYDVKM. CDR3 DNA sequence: TGTGCCAGCACCCCAATGGGGGGAGGGCCGGGTCATGAGCAGTTCTTC. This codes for CASTPMGGGPGHEQFF.

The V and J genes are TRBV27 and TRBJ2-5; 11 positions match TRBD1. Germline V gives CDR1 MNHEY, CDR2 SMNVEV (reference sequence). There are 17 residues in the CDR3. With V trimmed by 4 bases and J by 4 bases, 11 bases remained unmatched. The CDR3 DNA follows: TGTGCCAGCAGTTCCCCCGTCGGACAGGGGGCTAGAGAGACCCAGTACTTC. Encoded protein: CASSSPVGQGARETQYF.